This is a list of T cell receptor beta chains from one sample in a study of T cell responses to AZD1222 COVID-19 vaccine. This table comes from immunoSEQ multiplex PCR, and its TCRdb copy is limited to in-frame clones, with some not included. The table shows roughly 90,000 clones, with 70% to 90% occurring only once. This specimen was peripheral blood, taken on day 0 of AZD1222 vaccination. The receptors originated from an adult in good health. Both conserved end residues are part of each CDR3. D genes are given only for firm matches. Clone size is stated in some rows and not others, as once, few, many or a class when expanded.

j_gene | abundance | d_gene | v_gene | CDR3aa | CDR3nt
TRBJ2-2 | . | TRBD2 | TRBV3-1/TRBV3-2 | CASSQEYSGGNTGELFF | TGTGCCAGCAGCCAAGAGTATAGCGGGGGGAACACCGGGGAGCTGTTTTTT
TRBJ1-5 | . | . | TRBV21-1 | CASSNPSAGPNQPQHF | TGTGCCAGCAGCAATCCCAGCGCAGGACCAAATCAGCCCCAGCATTTT
TRBJ2-2 | . | . | TRBV4-1 | CASSQAPRYNTGELFF | TGCGCCAGCAGCCAAGCCCCGCGTTATAACACCGGGGAGCTGTTTTTT
TRBJ2-7 | . | . | TRBV21-1 | CASSKPQGPTRYEQYF | TGTGCCAGCAGCAAACCCCAAGGGCCGACCCGATACGAGCAGTACTTC
TRBJ1-2 | . | TRBD1 | TRBV12-3/TRBV12-4 | CASSFDRGYGYTF | TGTGCCAGCAGTTTTGACAGGGGATATGGCTACACCTTC
TRBJ2-6 | . | . | TRBV5-1 | CASRFGSVSGANVLTF | TGCGCCAGCAGGTTTGGATCCGTTTCTGGGGCCAACGTCCTGACTTTC
TRBJ1-4 | . | . | TRBV28 | CASLGGPWNEKLFF | TGTGCCAGCCTCGGGGGACCGTGGAATGAAAAACTGTTTTTT
TRBJ2-1 | . | . | TRBV5-1 | CASSLEASSNNEQFF | TGCGCCAGCAGCTTGGAGGCTAGCAGCAACAATGAGCAGTTCTTC
TRBJ1-1 | . | TRBD1 | TRBV11-2 | CASSLQTGGEAFF | TGTGCCAGCAGCTTACAAACAGGGGGCGAAGCTTTCTTT
TRBJ2-7 | . | . | TRBV4-1 | CASSHPGYYEQYF | TGCGCCAGCAGCCATCCAGGGTACTACGAGCAGTACTTC
TRBJ2-5 | . | TRBD1 | TRBV5-8 | CASSPETGAETQYF | TGTGCCAGCAGCCCGGAGACAGGGGCAGAGACCCAGTACTTC
TRBJ2-2 | . | TRBD1 | TRBV2 | CASNTRTGGSGELFF | TGTGCCAGCAATACGAGGACAGGGGGTTCCGGGGAGCTGTTTTTT
TRBJ2-1 | once | . | TRBV5-8 | CASSLGVGVYNEQFF | TGTGCCAGCAGCTTGGGTGTTGGGGTCTACAATGAGCAGTTCTTC
TRBJ2-6 | few | . | TRBV9 | CASSVGPGPSGANVLTF | TGTGCCAGCAGCGTAGGTCCAGGGCCCTCTGGGGCCAACGTCCTGACTTTC
TRBJ2-7 | few | . | TRBV12-3/TRBV12-4 | CASSPGNSYEQYF | TGTGCCAGCAGTCCCGGGAACTCCTACGAGCAGTACTTC
TRBJ2-5 | . | . | TRBV11-3 | CASSLGGRGVETQYF | TGTGCCAGCAGCTTAGGAGGACGGGGCGTGGAGACCCAGTACTTC
TRBJ2-7 | . | TRBD2 | TRBV5-1 | CASSLYSSGAPDEQYF | TGCGCCAGCAGCTTGTATTCTAGCGGGGCCCCCGACGAGCAGTACTTC
TRBJ1-1 | . | . | TRBV4-1 | CASSQGSEDPKPRGIRYTEAFF | TGCGCCAGCAGCCAAGGCTCTGAGGACCCAAAACCTCGGGGGATTAGGTACACTGAAGCTTTCTTT
TRBJ1-1 | . | TRBD1 | TRBV6-5 | CASGRGRTEAFF | TGTGCCAGCGGCAGGGGGCGCACTGAAGCTTTCTTT
TRBJ1-6 | . | TRBD1 | TRBV16 | CASSLTGVNSPLHF | TGTGCCAGCAGCCTGACAGGGGTTAATTCACCCCTCCACTTT
TRBJ2-7 | . | . | TRBV19 | CASSITGSEQYF | TGTGCCAGTAGTATAACGGGTAGCGAGCAGTACTTC
TRBJ1-4 | . | . | TRBV28 | CASIGIGQNNEKLFF | TGTGCCAGCATTGGAATAGGACAGAATAATGAAAAACTGTTTTTT
TRBJ1-2 | . | TRBD1 | TRBV29-1 | CSVEEGAGFGYTF | TGCAGCGTTGAGGAGGGGGCGGGTTTCGGCTACACCTTC
TRBJ1-5 | . | TRBD1 | TRBV18 | CASSPEGTGNQPQHF | TGTGCCAGCTCACCAGAGGGGACAGGGAACCAGCCCCAGCATTTT
TRBJ2-4 | . | . | TRBV2 | CASSERWAGASAKNIQYF | TGTGCCAGCAGTGAACGATGGGCCGGCGCTTCGGCCAAAAACATTCAGTACTTC
TRBJ2-1 | . | . | TRBV27 | CASSLFKDAYNEQFF | TGTGCCAGCAGTTTATTTAAGGACGCCTACAATGAGCAGTTCTTC
TRBJ1-4 | . | . | TRBV2 | CASSFDTLVSEKLFF | TGTGCCAGCTCATTCGACACCCTGGTTAGTGAAAAACTGTTTTTT
TRBJ1-2 | few | . | TRBV16 | CASSQRQTVSNYGYTF | TGTGCCAGCAGCCAACGCCAGACAGTTTCTAACTATGGCTACACCTTC
TRBJ1-2 | . | . | TRBV5-4 | CASTEFSTGSYGYTF | TGTGCCAGCACCGAATTCTCGACTGGATCCTATGGCTACACCTTC
TRBJ2-7 | once | . | TRBV5-6 | CASSWESYEQYF | TGTGCCAGCAGCTGGGAGAGCTACGAGCAGTACTTC
TRBJ2-3 | . | . | TRBV5-1 | CASSPIGQTDTQYF | TGCGCCAGCAGCCCGATAGGACAGACAGATACGCAGTATTTT
TRBJ2-7 | . | . | TRBV27 | CASSSAPGGDIDF | TGTGCCAGCAGTTCAGCTCCCGGGGGCGATATTGACTTC
TRBJ1-2 | . | TRBD1 | TRBV19 | CASNLQGGVEYGYTF | TGTGCCAGTAATCTCCAGGGGGGCGTGGAGTATGGCTACACCTTC
TRBJ1-1 | few | . | TRBV6-5 | CASGGARWLF | TGTGCCAGCGGGGGGGCGCGCTGGCTTTTT
TRBJ2-2 | once | . | TRBV18 | CASSPQGIRTGELFF | TGTGCCAGCTCACCACAGGGGATACGGACCGGGGAGCTGTTTTTT
TRBJ2-7 | . | . | TRBV14 | CASSLSGFEQYF | TGTGCCAGCAGCCTGTCAGGGTTCGAGCAGTACTTC